This T cell receptor (beta chain) is from a study of tumor-infiltrating lymphocytes in primary liver carcinoma (dated by TCRdb to 2016 to 2017). With respect to the entire study: Hepatocellular carcinoma (four) or combined HCC and intrahepatic cholangiocarcinoma (one) was present in the five patients, who were three men and two women aged 30 to 69 years. The five patients had tumors of stage T1-T3 N0M0, with maximum diameters ranging from about 4 to 11 cm. Roughly 3.5 to 7.5 million productive TCRbeta reads were obtained per sample, and no significant difference in read depth was found between tissue types. For each liver tumor, the study sampled five regions along with adjacent normal tissue and blood, and applied TCRbeta repertoire sequencing, expression microarrays and whole-exome sequencing. A total of about 35 specimens from 5 patients, comprising approximately 25 tumor regions, 5 adjacent noncancerous liver tissues and 5 peripheral blood samples, were covered by TCRbeta repertoire sequencing. To link TCRbeta repertoire diversity to the local molecular phenotype, the approximately 24 tumor region samples were profiled with Agilent mRNA microarrays. High reproducibility was observed for the technical replicate repertoires, with mean shared-clone rates around 0.9 and correlation coefficients above 0.95. Study-wide findings and limitations: Only about 7-25% of top clones were present in all five regions of a tumor, suggesting spatial heterogeneity of tumor-infiltrating T cells. Only a few patients were included in the study, and the authors note that the findings should be validated in a larger study. Bulk unsorted samples precluded comparing CD4+ and CD8+ T cell repertoires. Repertoire overlap was found to be higher between tumor regions (mean approximately 35%) than between tumor-adjacent (roughly 17%) or tumor-blood (roughly 15%) pairs, consistent with antigen-driven expansion. Because sequencing covered only the TCR beta chain and unpaired alpha chains were not captured, true repertoire diversity is likely underestimated. The top 250 clones made up a significantly larger repertoire fraction in tumors than in blood (p = 0.039).

This clonotype was found a few times. No cognate antigen has been identified for it. This may stem from a read error, because a much larger clone lies one nucleotide away. Based on the germline V gene, the CDR1 and CDR2 sequences are MDHEN and SYDVKM. V ends up 5 bases short and J 3 bases short, with an unmatched junction base count of 4. CDR3 length: 15 amino acids, cysteine to phenylalanine. The kept DNA is CDR3 alone, 45 bases in frame from the first base. TCRbeta-specific cDNA was reverse-transcribed from 500 ng total RNA using a constant-region primer and ProtoScript II reverse transcriptase. Three nested multiplex PCR rounds, following a slightly modified ARM-PCR procedure, were used to build the TCRbeta libraries. Multiplex TRBV1-TRBV30 forward primers and a Cbeta reverse primer were used in the first two PCR rounds, each of which was run for around 9 cycles. Sample barcodes and Illumina adapters were attached in a final 25-cycle PCR using Deep VentR polymerase. Before sequencing, amplicons between 200 and 500 bp were purified from gel using a QIAquick gel extraction kit. TCRbeta amplicons were sequenced on an Illumina HiSeq 2500 with 250-bp paired-end reads. Concerning the study's data processing: To recover full CDR3 sequences, reads were quality-trimmed using Trimmomatic v0.33 and paired reads were then merged using FLASH v1.2.11. MiGEC v1.2.1b assigned V, D and J germline segments to the rearranged TCRbeta sequences. Clonotype statistics and Shannon-Wiener diversity indices were computed with VDJtools v1.0.0. Except for diversity analysis, only the 250 most abundant clonotypes of each sample were used in subsequent analyses to reduce sampling bias. TCRdb reanalyzed the raw reads on its own, using fastp at Q25 for trimming and MiXCR for clone calling, and kept in-frame beta chains. Each entry merges the rows of one CDR3 protein and shows their most common DNA and genes. TCRdb's processing, not the study's, gives the V and J calls here. The table for this sample lists 75,000 or so distinct CDR3 sequences; almost 70% of them were counted only once. The ten largest account for 25% to 35% of the sample.

Total RNA and DNA were co-extracted from 20-30 mg of bulk tissue with the AllPrep DNA/RNA mini kit, without cell sorting. Surgical resection was performed in China between November 2015 and early 2016 on about five patients with histopathologically diagnosed primary liver carcinoma. At the time of sampling, the patients had chronic HBV infection and had not received any treatment. Each tumor was sampled at five spatially separated regions: the superior, inferior, left-lateral and right-lateral poles and the tumor centre. Histological examination found more than 85% viable tumor cells in every tumor sample. Each fresh piece of tumor and adjacent tissue was cut in two, with one half stored in RNAlater at -80 degrees C and the other half sent for histology.

This receptor was identified in a man in his forties with primary liver carcinoma and hepatitis B virus infection. The sample consisted of liver tumor tissue from sampling region 4. According to the study, the label for this sample's cell subset or site signals: tumor region T4, right-lateral pole. The chain uses TRBV28 and TRBJ2-3; 11 central nucleotides agree with TRBD1. The sequenced DNA is TGTGCCAGCAGTATGGGACAGGGGGAAACAGATACGCAGTATTTT. It codes for CASSMGQGETDTQYF.